This passage covers 27 T cell receptor beta chains from one sample sequenced in a study of CD8+CD57+ T cells in acquired aplastic anemia. Investigators profiled TCR beta VDJ and CDR3 from genomic DNA template. Each CDR3 protein is one row after TCRdb ran MiXCR on the reads. Here the sample spans roughly 150,000 distinct CDR3 sequences, over 40% being singletons. Patients who underwent sequencing had shown CD8+CD57+ cell expansion by flow cytometry. Sequenced sample: sorted CD4+, CD8+, or CD8+CD57+ T cells (not recorded which) from PBMCs. Receptor source: a human donor with aplastic anemia.

V and J are TRBV12-3 or TRBV12-4 and TRBJ1-2; TRBD1 aligns across 8 bases. V dropped 7 bases and J dropped 10; count of bases not matched to a gene: 20. The length of the CDR3 is 16 residues. DNA of the CDR3: TGTGCCAGCACGGGTCGGGGGGGATGGGGGACAGGTGACTACACCTTC. Encoded protein: CASTGRGGWGTGDYTF.

The rearrangement joins TRBV15 to TRBJ2-3; 8 bases match TRBD2. With 8 bases clipped from V and 6 bases from J, the junction kept 10 bases outside the gene matches. The CDR3 loop spans 14 amino acids. The V gene's germline CDR1 is LNHNV and CDR2 YYDKDF (reference sequence). The CDR3: CATAGGGGSDTQYF. In nucleotides, the CDR3 is TGTGCCACCGCGGGAGGCGGGGGATCGGATACGCAGTATTTT. Variable domain in full (rest from reference TRBV15 and TRBJ2-3): DAMVIQNPRYQVTQFGKPVTLSCSQTLNHNVMYWYQQKSSQAPKLLFHYYDKDFNNEADTPDNFQSRRPNTSFCFLDIRSPGLGDTAMYLCATAGGGGSDTQYFGPGTRLTVL.

This clonotype was observed many times. This sequence joins TRBV12-3 or TRBV12-4 and TRBJ1-1; 7 nucleotides line up with TRBD1. The CDR3 runs 13 residues. J gave up 8 bases and V 6 bases, and 9 bases lay outside the gene matches. The CDR3 DNA follows: TGTGCCAGCAGCGCCTACCAGGACAGGGAAGCTTTCTTT. Encoded protein: CASSAYQDREAFF.

This chain connects TRBV7-9 to TRBJ1-1, with 9 bases lining up with TRBD1. The V and J ends lost 2 bases and 5 bases, in that order; junction bases with no gene match: 3. The CDR3 sequence is 14 residues long. Per germline, CDR1 SEHNR and CDR2 FQNEAQ (reference sequence). The chain's CDR3 is CASSLTGGKTEAFF. The DNA for the CDR3 is TGTGCCAGCAGCTTAACAGGGGGCAAGACTGAAGCTTTCTTT.

At least ten counts were recorded for this clonotype. The chain combines TRBV12-3 or TRBV12-4 with TRBJ1-1; no clear D. V dropped 6 bases and J dropped 1 base, with 12 bases sitting between them. This CDR3 has 14 amino acids. The DNA of the CDR3 is TGTGCCAGCAGCCAAGAAAAATCGAACACTGAAGCTTTCTTT. Protein product: CASSQEKSNTEAFF.

The chain links TRBV2 to TRBJ2-7; D tentatively reads TRBD1 or TRBD2 (7 bases each). The CDR3 extends over 15 amino acids. Trimming stripped 6 bases from V and 2 bases from J, with 17 bases between. Germline-derived CDR1 and CDR2 are SNHLY and FYNNEI. In nucleotides, the CDR3 is TGTGCCAGCAGAAGCCAGGGGGAGGGAACCTACGAGCAGTACGTC. This codes for CASRSQGEGTYEQYV.

This clonotype was detected only a few times. The V gene is TRBV24-1, the J gene TRBJ2-3; no firm D call. V dropped 4 bases and J dropped 2 bases, with 15 bases sitting between them. Germline V gene data show CDR1 as KGHDR and CDR2 as SFDVKD. The CDR3 covers 16 residues. This CDR3 is CATSDPLSDNTDTQYF. The CDR3 DNA follows: TGTGCCACCAGTGACCCCCTGTCAGATAACACAGATACGCAGTATTTT.

A remark on this clonotype: Being one base from a much bigger clone, this may be a read error. This rearrangement joins TRBV12-3 or TRBV12-4 to TRBJ1-3; D ambiguous. The CDR3 sequence is 12 residues long. CDR3: CASSGLTNTVYF. The CDR3 coding sequence is TGTGCCAGCAGCGGATTAACCAACACCGTATATTTT.

The chain couples TRBV19 to TRBJ2-5; the match to TRBD2 covers 11 bases. This CDR3 comprises 15 residues. The J segment lost 1 base and the V segment lost 5 bases, leaving 3 bases of the junction unmatched. Germline V CDR1 and CDR2: LNHDA, SQIVND (reference sequence). The CDR3 DNA reads TGTGCCAGTAGTTTTAGCGGGGGGGCCCAAGAGACCCAGTACTTC. Protein product: CASSFSGGAQETQYF.

There are many counts of this clonotype. V and J are TRBV7-6 and TRBJ2-5, with D perhaps matching TRBD1 or TRBD2 (5 bases each). Germline CDR1 and CDR2: SGHVS and FNYEAQ. The V gene lost 3 bases and the J gene lost 5 bases, with 16 bases spanning the gap. The CDR3 spans 15 residues. The CDR3 protein is CASSFSRDEGETQYF. In DNA form, the CDR3 reads TGTGCCAGCAGCTTTTCCCGGGACGAAGGGGAGACCCAGTACTTC.

The CDR3 protein is CATSDARTEGGYTF. CDR3 nucleotide sequence: TGTGCCACCAGTGACGCAAGGACAGAGGGAGGCTACACCTTC. The J gene is TRBJ1-2, the V gene TRBV24-1; D might be TRBD1 (6 bases). V lost 4 bases to trimming and J lost 8 bases, with 16 bases between them. CDR3 length: 14 amino acids. From germline, CDR1 is KGHDR and CDR2 SFDVKD.

This clonotype showed up many times. The chain joins TRBV24-1 to TRBJ2-3; maybe TRBD2 (6 bases). Germline assignment: CDR1 KGHDR and CDR2 SFDVKD. Between the trimmed V and J ends, which lost 3 bases and 4 bases, there was a span of 16 bases. This CDR3 region has 16 residues. This CDR3 reads CATSDRDSRVADTQYF. CDR3 DNA: TGTGCCACCAGTGATAGGGACTCCCGAGTGGCAGATACGCAGTATTTT.

This clonotype was detected ten times or more. V and J are TRBV9 and TRBJ1-2; 7 bases map to TRBD1. V shed 4 bases, J shed 6 bases, and the junction held 9 bases outside the gene matches. Germline assignment: CDR1 SGDLS and CDR2 YYNGEE. CDR3 length equals 14 residues. For the CDR3, the DNA is TGTGCCAGCAGCCCCCAGGGGGGGGGGCATGGCTACACCTTC. It translates to CASSPQGGGHGYTF. The full variable domain, completed using reference TRBV9 and TRBJ1-2, is DSGVTQTPKHLITATGQRVTLRCSPRSGDLSVYWYQQSLDQGLQFLIQYYNGEERAKGNILERFSAQQFPDLHSELNLSSLELGDSALYFCASSPQGGGHGYTFGSGTRLTVV.

V and J are TRBV19 and TRBJ2-3; TRBD2 matches at 9 bases. Germline-derived CDR1 and CDR2 are LNHDA and SQIVND (reference sequence). V shed 3 bases, J shed 3 bases, and the junction held 7 bases outside the gene matches. This CDR3 region has 16 residues. The CDR3 DNA follows: TGTGCCAGTAGTATTTGGCTAGCGGGGTCAACAGATACGCAGTATTTT. It encodes CASSIWLAGSTDTQYF.

The V gene is TRBV14, the J gene TRBJ1-2, with D perhaps TRBD1 (5 bases). The CDR3 is made up of 12 amino acids. Per the germline V gene, CDR1 is SGHDN and CDR2 is FVKESK. CDR3 bases: TGTACCCTTGCCAGGGTTGGCTATGGCTACACCTTC. Translating it yields CTLARVGYGYTF.

Only one count was recorded for this clonotype. Possible read error: a much larger clone is one base away. The CDR3 DNA reads TGCGCCAGCAGCCAAGGTTTAGGACGGAACACCGGGGAGCTGTTTTTT. It translates to CASSQGLGRNTGELFF. The rearrangement joins TRBV7-2 to TRBJ2-2, with D unclear. Looked up from germline, CDR1 is SGHTA and CDR2 is FQGNSA. This CDR3 region has 16 residues.

This clonotype was detected many times. V gene TRBV6-1 combines with J gene TRBJ1-3, with D maybe TRBD1 (5 bases). Germline CDR1 MNHNS, CDR2 SASEGT. Trimming cost V 2 bases and J 2 bases, with 7 bases left between them. CDR3 size: 14 residues. Written as DNA, the CDR3 is TGTGCCAGCAGTGAAAGGGGTACTGGAAACACCATATATTTT. This gives the protein CASSERGTGNTIYF.

Notes on this clonotype: This may arise from a read error, as a much more abundant clone is one base away. The chain is built from TRBV12-3 or TRBV12-4 and TRBJ1-2; the D is unclear. This CDR3 contains 13 residues. V lost 5 bases and J lost 8, with 15 bases in between. CDR3 bases: TGTGCCAGCAGTCCCAGGCTCAGTGGAGGCTACACCTTC. It translates to CASSPRLSGGYTF.

J is TRBJ2-2 and V is TRBV12-3 or TRBV12-4; 7 nucleotides agree with TRBD1. Trimming at V came to 5 bases and at J to 4 bases, leaving 16 bases not matched to a gene. The CDR3 totals 18 residues. The CDR3 is CASSPSTGLGSGTGELFF. The CDR3, as DNA: TGTGCCAGCAGTCCATCGACAGGGTTGGGATCGGGCACCGGGGAGCTGTTTTTT.

The chain is built from TRBV15 and TRBJ2-3; 7 nucleotides agree with TRBD2. The CDR3 has 15 amino acids. Germline V gene sequence: CDR1 LNHNV, CDR2 YYDKDF (reference sequence). After removal of 8 bases from V and 4 bases from J, the junction contained 12 bases not matched to a gene. The CDR3 reads CATGTVGGRSDTQYF. The CDR3 DNA reads TGTGCCACCGGAACCGTCGGGGGGAGGTCAGATACGCAGTATTTT.

The rearrangement uses TRBV10-3 and TRBJ1-5; D is undetermined. Germline CDR1 ENHRY, CDR2 SYGVKD. Trimming left V 3 bases short and J 7 bases short, with 10 bases between. This CDR3 contains 13 residues. The chain's CDR3 is CAISDSVMQPQHF. In DNA, the CDR3 is TGTGCCATCAGTGATTCAGTGATGCAGCCCCAGCATTTT.

The CDR3 coding sequence is TGTGCCACCAGTGAGGGACAGGGGGCGGGAGAGACCCAGTACTTC. It is translated as CATSEGQGAGETQYF. The chain uses TRBV24-1 and TRBJ2-5; 12 nucleotides line up with TRBD1. The CDR3 loop spans 15 amino acids. CDR1 is KGHDR and CDR2 is SFDVKD in the germline V gene. V lost 4 bases to trimming and J lost 4 bases; unmatched junction nucleotides: 3.

This clonotype has just a few counts. The chain carries TRBV24-1 and TRBJ2-3, with 13 bases identical to TRBD2. CDR1 is KGHDR, CDR2 SFDVKD, per germline. This CDR3 is built from 17 residues. With V trimmed by 3 bases and J by 2 bases, 4 bases remained unmatched. The DNA for the CDR3 is TGTGCCACCAGTGATCCGGGGACTAGCGGGACCACAGATACGCAGTATTTT. Its translation is CATSDPGTSGTTDTQYF.

The chain links TRBV10-1 to TRBJ2-5; 7 positions agree with TRBD2. CDR3 length: 14 amino acids. Germline V lookup: CDR1 WNHNN, CDR2 SYGVQD (reference sequence). With V trimmed by 3 bases and J by 4 bases, 5 bases remained unmatched. For the CDR3, the DNA is TGCGCCAGCAGTGAACGGGGGGAGATAGAGACCCAGTACTTC. Protein sequence: CASSERGEIETQYF.

The V call is TRBV6-5, the J call TRBJ1-1, with D unresolved. The CDR3 covers 15 residues. Germline V lookup: CDR1 MNHEY, CDR2 SVGAGI. The V gene lost 0 bases and the J gene lost 1 base, with 9 bases spanning the gap. This chain's CDR3 is CASSYSWHPNTEAFF. The DNA of the CDR3 is TGTGCCAGCAGTTACTCGTGGCACCCGAACACTGAAGCTTTCTTT.

This clonotype was counted ten times or more. This chain joins TRBV20-1 and TRBJ2-7; D gene uncertain. Germline CDR1 is DFQATT and CDR2 is SNEGSKA (reference sequence). Trimming took 3 bases from V and 5 from J, leaving 20 bases between them. This CDR3 comprises 15 residues. The DNA for the CDR3 is TGCAGTGCTAGGTCTCAGGCGACTGTAGGGAACGAGCAGTACTTC. It is translated as CSARSQATVGNEQYF.

This clonotype has at least ten counts. CDR3 sequence reads: CASSPWTANTEAFF. Written as DNA, the CDR3 is TGTGCCAGCAGTCCTTGGACAGCGAACACTGAAGCTTTCTTT. The V gene is TRBV25-1, the J gene TRBJ1-1, with D possibly being TRBD1 (6 bases). CDR1 MGHDK and CDR2 SYGVNS come from the germline V gene. V lost 5 bases, J lost 1 base, and 11 bases lay in between. This CDR3 comprises 14 residues.